The 9 T cell receptor beta chains given below trace back to one sample, sequenced in a study of Ad26.COV2.S vaccination and SARS-CoV-2 variants. TCRdb keeps only in-frame clones here, not all; method: immunoSEQ multiplex PCR. The sample shows fewer than 800,000 clones, roughly 90% of them seen only once. The treatment is: some 20 received Ad26.COV2.S at low or high dose, single or two shots; about 5 received placebo; per-sample allocation not given. Each sample was drawn 63 days after the first injection (of vaccine or placebo). This specimen consisted of peripheral blood, obtained in a trial of Ad26.COV2.S vaccine versus placebo. The receptors were sampled from a person aged 18 to 59 who received the Ad26.COV2.S COVID-19 vaccine or a placebo.

The chain has TRBV7-9 and TRBJ2-3; D ambiguous. This CDR3 is 12 amino acids long. The germline V gene encodes CDR1 SEHNR and CDR2 FQNEAQ (reference sequence). V lost 6 bases and J lost 6, with 10 bases in between. The chain's CDR3 is CASSFPRDTQYF. The CDR3 DNA reads TGTGCCAGCAGTTTCCCGCGGGATACGCAGTATTTT. The entire variable domain, with the rest obtained from reference TRBV7-9 and TRBJ2-3, is as follows: DTGVSQNPRHKITKRGQNVTFRCDPISEHNRLYWYRQTLGQGPEFLTYFQNEAQLEKSRLLSDRFSAERPKGSFSTLEIQRTEQGDSAMYLCASSFPRDTQYFGPGTRLTVL.

The chain has TRBV10-3 and TRBJ2-1, with 10 bases matching TRBD2. Germline CDR1 ENHRY, CDR2 SYGVKD. J was trimmed by 0 bases and V by 7 bases; bases with no gene match: 3. The CDR3 consists of 15 residues. Here the CDR3 DNA reads TGTGCCATCACTAGCGGGGGAAGCTCCTACAATGAGCAGTTCTTC. The encoded protein is CAITSGGSSYNEQFF.

CDR3: CASSQDWGRGGTDTQYF. The CDR3 nucleotides read TGCGCCAGCAGCCAAGATTGGGGGAGGGGTGGCACAGATACGCAGTATTTT. This sequence joins TRBV4-1 and TRBJ2-3; TRBD2 matches at 7 bases. The V gene end was trimmed by 0 bases and the J gene end by 1 base; junction bases not matched to a gene: 7. The CDR3 is made up of 17 amino acids. CDR1 is MGHRA and CDR2 is YSYEKL in the germline V gene.

V and J are TRBV4-3 and TRBJ1-3; D remains ambiguous. The CDR3 spans 16 residues. The V gene's germline CDR1 is LGHNA and CDR2 YSLEER. Trimming left V 0 bases short and J 3 bases short, with 12 bases between. This CDR3 is CASSQDRAAFGNTIYF. The DNA of the CDR3 is TGCGCCAGCAGCCAAGACCGGGCAGCTTTTGGAAACACCATATATTTT.

The chain has TRBV19 and TRBJ1-2, with 9 bases identical to TRBD1. The germline gives CDR1 LNHDA, CDR2 SQIVND (reference sequence). The length of the CDR3 is 15 residues. With V trimmed by 5 bases and J by 4 bases, 8 bases remained unmatched. Here the CDR3 reads CASSPQGALIYGYTF. DNA of the CDR3: TGTGCCAGTAGTCCACAGGGGGCTCTGATCTATGGCTACACCTTC.

The chain combines TRBV19 with TRBJ1-2, with D hard to call. V was clipped by 7 bases and J by 4 bases, with 13 bases between them. The CDR3 consists of 13 residues. CDR1 LNHDA and CDR2 SQIVND come from the germline V gene (reference sequence). The CDR3 sequence is CASTTRVGYGYTF. The CDR3 DNA reads as TGTGCCAGTACCACCCGGGTTGGCTATGGCTACACCTTC.

The chain combines TRBV11-3 with TRBJ2-1; 7 bases line up with TRBD2. In germline, CDR1 is SGHNT, CDR2 YENEEA. Trimming cost V 2 bases and J 0 bases; bases outside gene matches: 4. CDR3 size: 16 residues. The CDR3 loop reads CASSLQGGSSYNEQFF. CDR3 nucleotide sequence: TGTGCCAGCAGCTTACAGGGAGGGAGCTCCTACAATGAGCAGTTCTTC.

Turning to this clone: This sample also contains other DNA sequences that code for the same CDR3. The J gene is TRBJ1-2, the V gene TRBV30; tentative D call: TRBD1 (5 bases). Germline assignment: CDR1 GTSNPN and CDR2 SVGIG (reference sequence). V was clipped by 0 bases and J by 4 bases, with 12 bases between them. The CDR3 has 14 residues. Here the CDR3 reads CAWSVGGLGYGYTF. CDR3 nucleotides: TGTGCCTGGAGTGTTGGGGGATTAGGCTATGGCTACACCTTC.

The gene calls are TRBV27 and TRBJ1-4; 8 bases are a match to TRBD1. Germline values: CDR1 MNHEY, CDR2 SMNVEV (reference sequence). V shed 2 bases, J shed 7 bases, and the junction held 3 bases outside the gene matches. This CDR3 has 14 residues. CDR3 nucleotides: TGTGCCAGCAGTTTAGTTCAGGGGGCTGAAAAACTGTTTTTT. The encoded protein is CASSLVQGAEKLFF. Using reference TRBV27 and TRBJ1-4 for the parts outside the CDR3, the full variable domain is EAQVTQNPRYLITVTGKKLTVTCSQNMNHEYMSWYRQDPGLGLRQIYYSMNVEVTDKGDVPEGYKVSRKEKRNFPLILESPSPNQTSLYFCASSLVQGAEKLFFGSGTQLSVL.